Listed here are 24 T cell receptor beta chains from one sample, sequenced in a study of regulatory and conventional T cells in RAG deficiency. The repertoire was sequenced with immunoSEQ multiplex PCR; TCRdb's copy has only in-frame clones and lacks some. The sample records some 28,000 clones, about nine tenths being singletons. The sorted regulatory T cells were CD4+, CD25-high and CD127-low, with genomic DNA sequenced. In addition, the sample was reused for a study of regulatory T cells. That paper notes: The PCR used 52 TRBV and 13 TRBJ primers.

Sequencing was performed on Tregs sorted from blood. The source of these receptors is a human donor in good health.

The chain links TRBV6-5 to TRBJ2-3, with 7 bases fitting TRBD2. V lost 2 bases and J lost 0; bases outside the gene matches: 2. The CDR3 extends over 15 amino acids. Per germline, CDR1 MNHEY and CDR2 SVGAGI. CDR3 loop: CASSYRLASTDTQYF. The CDR3 nucleotides read TGTGCCAGCAGTTACAGACTAGCTAGCACAGATACGCAGTATTTT.

This sequence joins TRBV5-1 and TRBJ1-2; D gene unclear. The germline gives CDR1 SGHRS, CDR2 YFSETQ. Trimming cost V 6 bases and J 4 bases, with 13 bases left between them. The CDR3 runs to 13 residues. For the CDR3, the DNA is TGCGCCAGCACCTCTGGAGGCCTCTATGGCTACACCTTC. Its translation is CASTSGGLYGYTF.

V and J are TRBV5-1 and TRBJ2-1; a weak D match, TRBD2 (6 bases). Germline V gene data show CDR1 as SGHRS and CDR2 as YFSETQ. The CDR3 sequence is 14 residues long. Trimming cost V 1 base and J 8 bases, with 13 bases left between them. The CDR3 reads CASSLTRRRDEQFF. The CDR3 coding sequence is TGCGCCAGCAGCTTGACCCGCCGGAGGGATGAGCAGTTCTTC.

This rearrangement joins TRBV5-1 to TRBJ1-2; 9 bases line up with TRBD1. The CDR3 has 15 residues. The germline gives CDR1 SGHRS, CDR2 YFSETQ. V lost 3 bases to trimming and J lost 4 bases; unmatched junction nucleotides: 7. CDR3 in amino acids: CASSWGTGSGYGYTF. CDR3 coding DNA: TGCGCCAGCAGCTGGGGGACAGGGTCGGGCTATGGCTACACCTTC.

The chain recombines TRBV19 with TRBJ1-2; possibly TRBD1 for D (5 bases). V lost 4 bases, J lost 2 bases, and 14 bases lay in between. CDR1 LNHDA and CDR2 SQIVND come from the germline V gene (reference sequence). This CDR3 contains 15 residues. This CDR3 reads CASSRPGRRNYGYTF. CDR3 DNA sequence: TGTGCCAGTAGTAGGCCGGGACGTAGAAACTATGGCTACACCTTC. Complete variable domain (other parts from reference TRBV19 and TRBJ1-2): DGGITQSPKYLFRKEGQNVTLSCEQNLNHDAMYWYRQDPGQGLRLIYYSQIVNDFQKGDIAEGYSVSREKKESFPLTVTSAQKNPTAFYLCASSRPGRRNYGYTFGSGTRLTVV.

This CDR3 reads CSVEPSGGSSYNEQFF. The CDR3 bases are TGCAGCGTTGAACCTAGCGGGGGGAGCTCCTACAATGAGCAGTTCTTC. V usage is TRBV29-1 and J usage is TRBJ2-1; 11 nucleotides agree with TRBD2. CDR3 size: 16 residues. CDR1 SQVTM and CDR2 ANQGSEA come from the germline V gene. V dropped 2 bases and J dropped 0; count of bases not matched to a gene: 3.

The V call is TRBV7-2, the J call TRBJ2-7; a possible D gene is TRBD1 (5 bases). Germline-derived CDR1 and CDR2 are SGHTA and FQGNSA. This CDR3 is built from 17 residues. Trimming removed 1 base at V and 2 bases at J, with 18 bases between. In DNA form, the CDR3 reads TGTGCCAGCAGCTTAGGGTTGATAGGACATCTTACCTACGAGCAGTACTTC. This gives the protein CASSLGLIGHLTYEQYF.

The CDR3 here is CAWSVPGQGNYGYTF. The CDR3 region has the DNA TGTGCCTGGAGTGTACCGGGACAGGGGAACTATGGCTACACCTTC. This sequence joins TRBV30 and TRBJ1-2, with 10 positions matching TRBD1. With 0 bases clipped from V and 2 bases from J, the junction kept 3 bases outside the gene matches. The CDR3 consists of 15 residues. Germline values: CDR1 GTSNPN, CDR2 SVGIG (reference sequence).

This sequence joins TRBV11-2 and TRBJ2-2, with TRBD2 matching over 11 bases. J was trimmed by 6 bases and V by 2 bases; bases with no gene match: 5. The CDR3 sequence is 16 residues long. Looked up from germline, CDR1 is SGHAT and CDR2 is FQNNGV. The CDR3 nucleotides read TGTGCCAGCAGCTTATTGACTAGCGGGGTTCCCGGGGAGCTGTTTTTT. Protein: CASSLLTSGVPGELFF.

The chain uses TRBV18 and TRBJ1-2; TRBD1 matches at 9 bases. V lost 6 bases to trimming and J lost 8 bases; unmatched junction nucleotides: 7. This CDR3 comprises 13 residues. Germline V CDR1 and CDR2: KGHSH, LQKENI. The CDR3 region has the DNA TGTGCCAGCTCTCCCGGGACAGGGAAGGGCTACACCTTC. Translation gives CASSPGTGKGYTF.

The chain recombines TRBV4-2 with TRBJ1-3; D is perhaps TRBD1 (6 bases). CDR3 length: 19 amino acids. Looked up from germline, CDR1 is LGHNA and CDR2 is YNFKEQ. V was shortened by 1 base and J by 1 base, with 20 bases between the two germline ends. The CDR3 reads CASSQVISARGLSGNTIYF. The CDR3 DNA is TGTGCCAGCAGCCAAGTAATATCTGCGAGGGGGTTGTCTGGAAACACCATATATTTT.

V is TRBV4-1 and J is TRBJ2-2, with D possibly TRBD1 on 6 matching bases. Germline V lookup: CDR1 MGHRA, CDR2 YSYEKL. The V end was cut by 0 bases, the J end by 8 bases, with 16 bases between. The CDR3 consists of 16 residues. CDR3 in DNA: TGCGCCAGCAGCCAAGAACAAACAGGGCGCGGAGGGGAGCTGTTTTTT. It is translated as CASSQEQTGRGGELFF.

The CDR3 DNA sequence: TGTGCCAGCAGCGTAGGCCGCTCCGTCACAGATACGCAGTATTTT. Its protein product is CASSVGRSVTDTQYF. The chain uses TRBV9 and TRBJ2-3; no definite D call. Germline values: CDR1 SGDLS, CDR2 YYNGEE. There are 15 residues in the CDR3. V was shortened by 0 bases and J by 2 bases, with 10 bases between the two germline ends.

The chain combines TRBV11-2 with TRBJ1-1; possibly TRBD1 for D (6 bases). Trimming took off 1 base at V and 5 bases at J, with 23 bases between the two ends. Germline-derived CDR1 and CDR2 are SGHAT and FQNNGV. The CDR3 length is 18 residues. CDR3: CASSLVSPFRGLVTEAFF. CDR3 nucleotide sequence: TGTGCCAGCAGCTTAGTTTCCCCTTTCCGGGGGCTGGTAACTGAAGCTTTCTTT.

The chain uses TRBV5-1 and TRBJ2-5; perhaps D is TRBD1 or TRBD2 (5 bases each). Between the trimmed V and J ends, which lost 6 bases and 1 base, there was a span of 13 bases. CDR1 is SGHRS and CDR2 is YFSETQ in the germline V gene. The CDR3 runs to 14 residues. CDR3 sequence (DNA): TGCGCCAGCACCTATGGTGGGGGCCAAGAGACCCAGTACTTC. Its translation is CASTYGGGQETQYF.

The rearrangement joins TRBV15 to TRBJ1-1; 7 bases are shared with TRBD1. The CDR3 totals 15 residues. V gave up 2 bases and J gave up 4 bases; unmatched junction bases: 7. Germline-derived CDR1 and CDR2 are LNHNV and YYDKDF (reference sequence). CDR3 protein: CATSRSNRGGTEAFF. The CDR3 DNA follows: TGTGCCACCAGCAGATCGAACAGGGGCGGCACTGAAGCTTTCTTT. The complete variable domain, with remaining parts taken from reference TRBV15 and TRBJ1-1, reads DAMVIQNPRYQVTQFGKPVTLSCSQTLNHNVMYWYQQKSSQAPKLLFHYYDKDFNNEADTPDNFQSRRPNTSFCFLDIRSPGLGDTAMYLCATSRSNRGGTEAFFGQGTRLTVV.

In this sample, this clone turned up once. The chain carries TRBV27 and TRBJ2-1; D remains unclear. The germline CDR1 and CDR2 sequences are MNHEY and SMNVEV (reference sequence). With 6 bases removed from V and 0 bases from J, the gap between germline ends came to 6 bases. The CDR3 covers 13 residues. The CDR3 protein is CASSLSSYNEQFF. In DNA form, the CDR3 reads TGTGCCAGCAGCCTGAGCTCCTACAATGAGCAGTTCTTC.

This chain joins TRBV9 and TRBJ1-1, with D perhaps matching TRBD1 (5 bases). CDR3 length: 16 residues. Looked up from germline, CDR1 is SGDLS and CDR2 is YYNGEE. Trimming left V 4 bases short and J 1 base short, with 17 bases between. The CDR3 DNA follows: TGTGCCAGCAGCCGCCGGGCCGGGGGGTGGAACACTGAAGCTTTCTTT. Protein sequence: CASSRRAGGWNTEAFF.

This clone was counted a few times. The chain couples TRBV19 to TRBJ1-1, with TRBD1 identical over 7 bases. Germline V gene sequence: CDR1 LNHDA, CDR2 SQIVND (reference sequence). V shed 6 bases and J 1 base; nucleotides not matched to a gene: 8. The length of the CDR3 is 15 residues. The CDR3 DNA reads TGTGCCAGTAGGTCTACAGGGGCGAAGAACACTGAAGCTTTCTTT. Its translation: CASRSTGAKNTEAFF. Full variable domain (rest looked up from reference TRBV19 and TRBJ1-1): DGGITQSPKYLFRKEGQNVTLSCEQNLNHDAMYWYRQDPGQGLRLIYYSQIVNDFQKGDIAEGYSVSREKKESFPLTVTSAQKNPTAFYLCASRSTGAKNTEAFFGQGTRLTVV.

This sequence joins TRBV5-1 and TRBJ1-1; D may be TRBD1 (5 bases). Trimming pared 1 base from V and 5 bases from J, leaving 15 bases between. The CDR3 consists of 15 residues. Germline CDR1 and CDR2: SGHRS and YFSETQ. CDR3 bases: TGCGCCAGCAGCTTGAATGGACACGAAGGAACTGAAGCTTTCTTT. As protein: CASSLNGHEGTEAFF.

CDR3 protein: CAWAYGSAGELFF. Here the CDR3 DNA reads TGTGCCTGGGCTTACGGAAGCGCCGGGGAGCTGTTTTTT. The rearrangement links TRBV30 to TRBJ2-2; D unclear. V lost 5 bases and J lost 6, with 13 bases in between. The CDR3 extends over 13 amino acids. CDR1 and CDR2 (germline): GTSNPN, SVGIG (reference sequence).

J is TRBJ1-1 and V is TRBV27; D ambiguous. Germline loops: CDR1 MNHEY, CDR2 SMNVEV (reference sequence). V was clipped by 5 bases and J by 4 bases, with 14 bases between them. This CDR3 comprises 14 residues. CDR3 loop: CASSLQFASTEAFF. The CDR3 DNA is TGTGCCAGCAGTCTACAGTTCGCTAGCACTGAAGCTTTCTTT.

CDR3 region: CASSSRLLGTSNEQFF. The CDR3 nucleotides read TGTGCCAGCAGCTCCCGTCTTTTAGGGACTAGCAATGAGCAGTTCTTC. V gene TRBV5-4 combines with J gene TRBJ2-1, with 8 positions matching TRBD2. Germline assignment: CDR1 SGHNT and CDR2 YYREEE (reference sequence). V shed 3 bases, J shed 6 bases, and the junction held 11 bases outside the gene matches. CDR3 length: 16 residues.

The chain recombines TRBV6-1 with TRBJ2-3; TRBD1 might be the D (5 bases). The CDR3 is 13 amino acids. V was trimmed by 4 bases and J by 4 bases, leaving 9 bases between them. Germline V gene sequence: CDR1 MNHNS, CDR2 SASEGT. CDR3 residues: CASSVSGPDTQYF. For the CDR3, the DNA is TGTGCCAGCAGTGTATCAGGGCCAGATACGCAGTATTTT.